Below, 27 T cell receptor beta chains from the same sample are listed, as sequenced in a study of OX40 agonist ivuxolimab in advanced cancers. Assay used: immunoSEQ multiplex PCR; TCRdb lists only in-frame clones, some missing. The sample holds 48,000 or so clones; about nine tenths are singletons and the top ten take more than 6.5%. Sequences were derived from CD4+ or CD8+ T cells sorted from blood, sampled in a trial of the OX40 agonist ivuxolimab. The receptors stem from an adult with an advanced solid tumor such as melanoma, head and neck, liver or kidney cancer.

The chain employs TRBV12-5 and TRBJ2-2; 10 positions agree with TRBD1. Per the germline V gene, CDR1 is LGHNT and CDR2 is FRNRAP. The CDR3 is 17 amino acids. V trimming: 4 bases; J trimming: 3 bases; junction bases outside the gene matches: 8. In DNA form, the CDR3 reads TGTGCTAGTGGTTGGTCGGTGACAGGGGGCGACACCGGGGAGCTGTTTTTT. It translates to CASGWSVTGGDTGELFF. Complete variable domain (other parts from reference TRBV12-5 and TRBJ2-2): DARVTQTPRHKVTEMGQEVTMRCQPILGHNTVFWYRQTMMQGLELLAYFRNRAPLDDSGMPKDRFSAEMPDATLATLKIQPSEPRDSAVYFCASGWSVTGGDTGELFFGEGSRLTVL.

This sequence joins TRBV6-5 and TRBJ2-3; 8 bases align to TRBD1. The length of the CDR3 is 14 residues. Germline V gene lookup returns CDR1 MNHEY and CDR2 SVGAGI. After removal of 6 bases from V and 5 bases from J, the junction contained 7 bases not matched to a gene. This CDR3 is CASSMDRVGDTQYF. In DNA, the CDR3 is TGTGCCAGCAGCATGGACAGGGTGGGAGATACGCAGTATTTT.

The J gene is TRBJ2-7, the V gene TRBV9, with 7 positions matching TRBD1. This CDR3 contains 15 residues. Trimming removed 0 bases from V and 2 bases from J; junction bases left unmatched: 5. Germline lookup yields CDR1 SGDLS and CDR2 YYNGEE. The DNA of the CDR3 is TGTGCCAGCAGCGTAGCCACAGGGGATACCTACGAGCAGTACTTC. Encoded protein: CASSVATGDTYEQYF.

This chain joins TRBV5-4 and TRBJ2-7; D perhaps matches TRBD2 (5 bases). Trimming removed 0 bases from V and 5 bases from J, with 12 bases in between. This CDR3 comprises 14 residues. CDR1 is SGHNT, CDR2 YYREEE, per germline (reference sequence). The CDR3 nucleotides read TGTGCCAGCAGCTTGGAGGACCTCGGGAACGAGCAGTACTTC. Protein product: CASSLEDLGNEQYF.

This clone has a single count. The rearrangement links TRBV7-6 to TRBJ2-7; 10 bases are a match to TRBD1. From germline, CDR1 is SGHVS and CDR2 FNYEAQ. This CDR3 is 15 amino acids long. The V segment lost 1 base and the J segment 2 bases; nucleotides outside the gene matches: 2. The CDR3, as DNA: TGTGCCAGCAGCTTAGGGACAGGGGGGACCTACGAGCAGTACTTC. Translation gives CASSLGTGGTYEQYF.

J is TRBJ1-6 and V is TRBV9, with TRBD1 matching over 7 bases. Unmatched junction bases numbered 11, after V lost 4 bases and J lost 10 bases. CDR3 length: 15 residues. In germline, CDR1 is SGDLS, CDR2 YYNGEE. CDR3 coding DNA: TGTGCCAGCAGCTCCCAGGGGGAGGGTCGGTCACCCCTCCACTTT. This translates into CASSSQGEGRSPLHF. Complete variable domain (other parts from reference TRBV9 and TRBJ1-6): DSGVTQTPKHLITATGQRVTLRCSPRSGDLSVYWYQQSLDQGLQFLIQYYNGEERAKGNILERFSAQQFPDLHSELNLSSLELGDSALYFCASSSQGEGRSPLHFGNGTRLTVT.

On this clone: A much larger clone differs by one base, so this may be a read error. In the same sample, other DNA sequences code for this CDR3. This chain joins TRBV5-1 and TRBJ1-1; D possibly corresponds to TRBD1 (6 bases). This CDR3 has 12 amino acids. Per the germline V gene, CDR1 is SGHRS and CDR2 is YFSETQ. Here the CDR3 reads CASSLRGTEAFF. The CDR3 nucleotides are TGTGCCAGCAGCTTGAGGGGGACTGAAGCTTTCTTT.

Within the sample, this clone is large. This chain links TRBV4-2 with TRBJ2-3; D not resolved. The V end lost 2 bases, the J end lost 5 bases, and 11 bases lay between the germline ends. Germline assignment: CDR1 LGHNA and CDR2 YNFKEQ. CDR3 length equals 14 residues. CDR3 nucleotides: TGTGCCAGCAGCCAAAATCAAGACGTAGATACGCAGTATTTT. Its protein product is CASSQNQDVDTQYF.

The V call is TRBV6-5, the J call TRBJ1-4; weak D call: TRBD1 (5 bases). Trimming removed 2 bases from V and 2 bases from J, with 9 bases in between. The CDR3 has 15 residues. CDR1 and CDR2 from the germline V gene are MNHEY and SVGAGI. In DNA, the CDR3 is TGTGCCAGCAGTTACGGCGCAGGGACTAATGAAAAACTGTTTTTT. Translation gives CASSYGAGTNEKLFF.

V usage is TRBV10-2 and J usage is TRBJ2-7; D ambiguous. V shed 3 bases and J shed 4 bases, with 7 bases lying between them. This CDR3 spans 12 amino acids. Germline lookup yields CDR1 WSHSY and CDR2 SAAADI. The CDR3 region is CASSEEIYEQYV. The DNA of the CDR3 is TGCGCCAGCAGTGAAGAGATTTACGAGCAGTACGTC.

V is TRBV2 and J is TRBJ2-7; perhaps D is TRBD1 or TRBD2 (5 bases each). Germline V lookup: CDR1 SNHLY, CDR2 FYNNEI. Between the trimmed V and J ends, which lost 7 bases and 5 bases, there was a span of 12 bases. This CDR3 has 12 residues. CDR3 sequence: CASIQRGHEQYF. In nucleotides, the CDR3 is TGTGCCAGCATCCAGAGGGGCCACGAGCAGTACTTC.

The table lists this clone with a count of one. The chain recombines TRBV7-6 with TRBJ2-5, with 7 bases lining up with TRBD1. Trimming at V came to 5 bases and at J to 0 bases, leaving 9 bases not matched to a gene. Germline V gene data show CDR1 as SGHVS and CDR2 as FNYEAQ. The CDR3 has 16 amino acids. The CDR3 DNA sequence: TGTGCCAGCAGCCGCCGACAGGGTTCTTACCAAGAGACCCAGTACTTC. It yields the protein CASSRRQGSYQETQYF.

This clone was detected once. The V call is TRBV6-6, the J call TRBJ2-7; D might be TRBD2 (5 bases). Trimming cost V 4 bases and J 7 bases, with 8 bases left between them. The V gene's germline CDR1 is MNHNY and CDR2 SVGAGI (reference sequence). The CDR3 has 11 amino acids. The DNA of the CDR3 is TGTGCCAGCAGTTCGCCGGGAGAGCAGTACTTC. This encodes CASSSPGEQYF.

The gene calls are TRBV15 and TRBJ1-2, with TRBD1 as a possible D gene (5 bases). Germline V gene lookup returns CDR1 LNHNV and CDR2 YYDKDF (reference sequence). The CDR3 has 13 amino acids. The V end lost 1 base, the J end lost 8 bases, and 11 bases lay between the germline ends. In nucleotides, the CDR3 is TGTGCCACCAGCAGAGCCCAGGGCCCCGGCTACACCTTC. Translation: CATSRAQGPGYTF.

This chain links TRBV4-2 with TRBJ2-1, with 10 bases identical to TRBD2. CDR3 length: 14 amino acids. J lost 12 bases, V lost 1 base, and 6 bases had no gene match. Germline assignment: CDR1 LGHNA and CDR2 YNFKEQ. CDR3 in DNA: TGTGCCAGCAGCCAAGGCAGCGGGGGGGCGGGGCAGTTCTTC. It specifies CASSQGSGGAGQFF.

CDR3 DNA sequence: TGCAGCGTTCTCCAGACAGGGGAAAAGGAAAAACTGTTTTTT. It encodes CSVLQTGEKEKLFF. The rearrangement uses TRBV29-1 and TRBJ1-4; 8 nucleotides align to TRBD1. Germline V gene data show CDR1 as SQVTM and CDR2 as ANQGSEA. The CDR3 extends over 14 amino acids. The trim removed 5 bases at V and 8 bases at J, leaving 10 bases unmatched.

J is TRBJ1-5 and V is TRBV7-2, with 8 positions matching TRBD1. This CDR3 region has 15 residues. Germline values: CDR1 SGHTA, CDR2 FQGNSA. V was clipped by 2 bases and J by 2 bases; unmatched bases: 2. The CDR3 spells CASSLTGGGNQPQHF. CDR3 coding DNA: TGTGCCAGCAGCTTAACAGGGGGAGGCAATCAGCCCCAGCATTTT.

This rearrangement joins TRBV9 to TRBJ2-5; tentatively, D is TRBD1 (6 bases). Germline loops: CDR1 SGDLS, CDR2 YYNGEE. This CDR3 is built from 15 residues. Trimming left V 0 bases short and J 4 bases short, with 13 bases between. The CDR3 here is CASSVGPGVSETQYF. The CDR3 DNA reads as TGTGCCAGCAGCGTAGGCCCAGGGGTTTCAGAGACCCAGTACTTC.

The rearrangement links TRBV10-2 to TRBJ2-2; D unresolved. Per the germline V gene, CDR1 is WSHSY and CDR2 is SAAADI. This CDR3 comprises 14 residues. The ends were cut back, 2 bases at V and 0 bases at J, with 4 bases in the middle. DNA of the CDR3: TGCGCCAGCAGTGAGGGGGCGAACACCGGGGAGCTGTTTTTT. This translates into CASSEGANTGELFF.

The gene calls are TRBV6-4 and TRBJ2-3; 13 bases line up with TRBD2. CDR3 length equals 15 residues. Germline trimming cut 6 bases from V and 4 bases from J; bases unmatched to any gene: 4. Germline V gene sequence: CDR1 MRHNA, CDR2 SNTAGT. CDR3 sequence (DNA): TGTGCCAGCAGCAGGACTAGCGGGGGTTCAGATACGCAGTATTTT. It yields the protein CASSRTSGGSDTQYF.

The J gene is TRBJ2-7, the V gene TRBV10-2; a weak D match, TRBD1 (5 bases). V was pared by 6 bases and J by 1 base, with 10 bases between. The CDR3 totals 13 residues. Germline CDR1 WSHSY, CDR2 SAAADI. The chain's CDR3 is CASRSRQSYEQYV. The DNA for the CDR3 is TGCGCCAGCAGGAGCCGACAGTCCTACGAGCAGTACGTC.

The CDR3 DNA is TGTGCCAGCAGCCCGACAGGGATAAATCAGCCCCAGCATTTT. This translates into CASSPTGINQPQHF. This chain links TRBV6-5 with TRBJ1-5; 7 positions agree with TRBD1. The CDR3 has 14 amino acids. Germline V gives CDR1 MNHEY, CDR2 SVGAGI. J lost 4 bases, V lost 6 bases, and 6 bases had no gene match.

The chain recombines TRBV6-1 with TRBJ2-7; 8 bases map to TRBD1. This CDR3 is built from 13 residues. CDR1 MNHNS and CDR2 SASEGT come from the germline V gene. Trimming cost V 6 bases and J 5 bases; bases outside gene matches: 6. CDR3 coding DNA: TGTGCCAGCAGGAACAGGGGGATCGACGAGCAGTACGTC. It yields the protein CASRNRGIDEQYV.

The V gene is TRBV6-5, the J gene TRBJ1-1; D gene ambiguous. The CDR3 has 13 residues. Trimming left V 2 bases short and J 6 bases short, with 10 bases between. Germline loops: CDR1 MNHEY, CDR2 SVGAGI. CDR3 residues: CASSYGVIAEAFF. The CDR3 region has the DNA TGTGCCAGCAGTTACGGAGTCATAGCTGAAGCTTTCTTT.

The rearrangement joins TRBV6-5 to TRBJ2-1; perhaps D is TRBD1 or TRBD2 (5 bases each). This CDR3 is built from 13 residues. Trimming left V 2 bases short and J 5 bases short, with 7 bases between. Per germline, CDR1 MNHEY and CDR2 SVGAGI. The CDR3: CASSYGTNNEQFF. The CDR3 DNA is TGTGCCAGCAGTTACGGGACCAACAATGAGCAGTTCTTC.

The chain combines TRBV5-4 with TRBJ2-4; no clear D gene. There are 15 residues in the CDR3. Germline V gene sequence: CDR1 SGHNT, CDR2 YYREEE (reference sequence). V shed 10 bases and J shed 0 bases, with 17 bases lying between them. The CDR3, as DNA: TGTGCCGAGCAGGCAGGCCTTTTAGCCAAAAACATTCAGTACTTC. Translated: CAEQAGLLAKNIQYF.

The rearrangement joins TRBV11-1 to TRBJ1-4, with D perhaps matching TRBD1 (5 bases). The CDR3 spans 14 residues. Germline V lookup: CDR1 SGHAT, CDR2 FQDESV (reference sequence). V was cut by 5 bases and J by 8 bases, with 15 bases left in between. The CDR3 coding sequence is TGTGCCAGCAGCGCTAACCAGGAGGGGGAAAAACTGTTTTTT. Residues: CASSANQEGEKLFF.